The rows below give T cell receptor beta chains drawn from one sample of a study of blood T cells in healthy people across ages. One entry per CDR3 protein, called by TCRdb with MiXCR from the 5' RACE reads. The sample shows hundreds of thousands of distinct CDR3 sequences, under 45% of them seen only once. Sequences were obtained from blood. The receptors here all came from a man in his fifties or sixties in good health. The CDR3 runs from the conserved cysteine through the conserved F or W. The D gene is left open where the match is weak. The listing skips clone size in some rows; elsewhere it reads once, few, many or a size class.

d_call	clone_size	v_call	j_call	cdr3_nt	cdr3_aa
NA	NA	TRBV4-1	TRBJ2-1	TGCGCCAGCAGCCAACATACAGGAACCTACGAGCAGTTCTTC	CASSQHTGTYEQFF
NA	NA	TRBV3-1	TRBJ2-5	TGTGCCAGCAGCCGCGACGGAAAAGAGACCCAGTACTTC	CASSRDGKETQYF
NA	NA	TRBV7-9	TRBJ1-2	TGTGCCAGCAGCCCCAGGGAGGAGCTCTATGGCTACACCTTC	CASSPREELYGYTF
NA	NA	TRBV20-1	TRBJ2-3	TGCAGTGCTGTTCGGAGAGCGGGGGACAGGGATACGCAGTATTTT	CSAVRRAGDRDTQYF
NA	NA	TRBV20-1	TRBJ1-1	TGCAGTGCCCCGACAACGAACACTGAAGCTTTCTTT	CSAPTTNTEAFF
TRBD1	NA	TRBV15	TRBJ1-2	TGTGCCACCAGCAGAGATACGACAGGGAATCGCTACACCTTC	CATSRDTTGNRYTF
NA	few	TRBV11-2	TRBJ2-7	TGTGCCAGCAGATCGATTGGACAGTACGAGCAGTACTTC	CASRSIGQYEQYF
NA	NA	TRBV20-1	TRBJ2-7	TGCAGTGCTAGAGATCATGTGGACAGTGACTACGAGCAGTACTTC	CSARDHVDSDYEQYF
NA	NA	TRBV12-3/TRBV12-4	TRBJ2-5	TGTGCCAGCAGTTTAGGAGGGGCTATGGAGACCCAGTACTTC	CASSLGGAMETQYF
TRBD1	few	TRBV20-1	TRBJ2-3	TGCAGTGCCCAAGACCCGGGACAGGGGAGAGATACGCAGTATTTT	CSAQDPGQGRDTQYF
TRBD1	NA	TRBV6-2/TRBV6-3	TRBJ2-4	TGTGCCAGCAGTCGACAGGGTCTGCCAAACATTCAGTACTTC	CASSRQGLPNIQYF
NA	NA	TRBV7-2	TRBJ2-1	TGTGCCAGCAGCTCCCAGGGCCCCTACAATGAGCAGTTCTTC	CASSSQGPYNEQFF
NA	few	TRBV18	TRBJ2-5	TGTGCCAGCTCACCAGCCCAGGTAGAGACCCAGTACTTC	CASSPAQVETQYF
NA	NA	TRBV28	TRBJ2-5	TGTGCCAGCAGTTCCTCGTCCGGACGGCAACAAGAGACCCAGTACTTC	CASSSSSGRQQETQYF
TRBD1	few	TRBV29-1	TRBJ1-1	TGCAGCGTGCCCGACAGGGGGGACACTGAAGCTTTCTTT	CSVPDRGDTEAFF
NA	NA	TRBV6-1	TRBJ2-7	TGTGCCAGCTTCGGGTGGAGAACCTACGAGCAGTACTTC	CASFGWRTYEQYF
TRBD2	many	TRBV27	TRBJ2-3	TGTGCCAGCAGTCCCCGGGGGGTCACAGATACGCAGTATTTT	CASSPRGVTDTQYF
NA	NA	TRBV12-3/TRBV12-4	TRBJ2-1	TGTGCCAGCAGTCCGCCCCAGGGAGACAATGAGCAGTTCTTC	CASSPPQGDNEQFF
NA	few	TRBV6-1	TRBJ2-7	TGTGCCAGCAGTGAACGGTCATCCTCCTACGAGCAGTACTTC	CASSERSSSYEQYF
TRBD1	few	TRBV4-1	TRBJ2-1	TGCGCCAGCAGCCAAGATCCTGAGACAGGGACAAGGGGTGAGCAGTTCTTC	CASSQDPETGTRGEQFF
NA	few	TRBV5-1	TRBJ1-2	TGCGCCAGCAGTAACGGAGCTAACTATGGCTACACCTTC	CASSNGANYGYTF
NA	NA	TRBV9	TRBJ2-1	TGTGCCAGCAGCCAGGCGGGACGCGCATTGCATGAGCAGTTCTTC	CASSQAGRALHEQFF
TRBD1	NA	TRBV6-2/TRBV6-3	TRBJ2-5	TGTGCCAGCAGTTACACAGGGGGCCGTCGCGGGACCCAGTACTTC	CASSYTGGRRGTQYF
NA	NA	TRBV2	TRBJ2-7	TGTGCCAGCAGCGCCAGACTTAGCCGGGACTGGGCCTACGAGCAGTACTTC	CASSARLSRDWAYEQYF
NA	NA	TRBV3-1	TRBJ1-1	TGTGCCAGCAGCCCACTATTACATACGAACACTGAAGCTTTCTTT	CASSPLLHTNTEAFF
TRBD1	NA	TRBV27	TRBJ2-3	TGTGCCAGCAGTCGCCCGGGACAGGGGGCACAAGATACGCAGTATTTT	CASSRPGQGAQDTQYF
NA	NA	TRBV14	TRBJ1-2	TGTGCCAGCAGCCAAAGATTTACAGGAACTTCGGACTATGGCTACACCTTC	CASSQRFTGTSDYGYTF
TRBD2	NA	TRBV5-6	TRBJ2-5	TGTGCCAGCAGCTTGGCCTGGCGTCTAGCGGGGTTCGGGGAGACCCAGTACTTC	CASSLAWRLAGFGETQYF
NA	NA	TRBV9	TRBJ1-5	TGTGCCAGCAGCGAGAATGCAGGGGATCAGCCCCAGCATTTT	CASSENAGDQPQHF
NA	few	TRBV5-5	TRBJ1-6	TGTGCCAGCAGCTTGGGGGCCCACGAGGACAATTCACCCCTCCACTTT	CASSLGAHEDNSPLHF
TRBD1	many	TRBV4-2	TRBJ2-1	TGTGCCAGCAGCCCTCGACAGGGGTCCTACAATGAGCAGTTCTTC	CASSPRQGSYNEQFF
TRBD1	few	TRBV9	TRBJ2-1	TGTGCCAGCAGCGTGAGAGACAGGGGGATCAATGAGCAGTTCTTC	CASSVRDRGINEQFF
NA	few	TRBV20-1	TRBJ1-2	TGCAGGGCCGCCGGAGGCGCCAGCGGCTATGGCTACACCTTC	CRAAGGASGYGYTF
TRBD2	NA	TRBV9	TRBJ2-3	TGTGCCAGCAGCCCGAGTGGAGGACCCACTAGCGGGGCCCCGTATTTT	CASSPSGGPTSGAPYF
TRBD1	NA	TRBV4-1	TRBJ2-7	TGCGCCAGCAGCCAAGGGGACAGGGATAACTACGAGCAGTACTTC	CASSQGDRDNYEQYF
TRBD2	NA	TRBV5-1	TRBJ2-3	TGCGCCAGCAGCTTGGCCGCGGGCGGGGGGGCTACAGATACGCAGTATTTT	CASSLAAGGGATDTQYF
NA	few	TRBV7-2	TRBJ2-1	TGTGCCAGCAGCTTCCGAGATCCGCGATCCGGACCCAATGAGCAGTTCTTC	CASSFRDPRSGPNEQFF
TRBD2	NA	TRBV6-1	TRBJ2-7	TGTGCCAGCAGTCGCGAAAGTCCGGGACTAGGAGGGTACGAGCAGTACTTC	CASSRESPGLGGYEQYF
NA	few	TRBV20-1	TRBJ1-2	TGCAGTGCTAGAGGGACAGAGAGGGGCTACACCTTC	CSARGTERGYTF
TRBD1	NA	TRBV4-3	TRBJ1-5	TGCGCCAGCAGCCAAGGGGCCGGGGACAGTTATCAGCCCCAGCATTTT	CASSQGAGDSYQPQHF
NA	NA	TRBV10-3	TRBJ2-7	TGTGCCATCAGTGTGGGCCGATACAATGAGCAGTACTTC	CAISVGRYNEQYF
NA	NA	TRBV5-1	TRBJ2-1	TGCGCCAGCAGCCCTACGGAGGCGAGCTCCTACAATGAGCAGTTCTTC	CASSPTEASSYNEQFF
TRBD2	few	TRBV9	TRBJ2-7	TGTGCCAGCAGCAAGCGACTAGCGGGGGGCCCCTACGAGCAGTACTTC	CASSKRLAGGPYEQYF
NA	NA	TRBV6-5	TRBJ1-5	TGTGCCAGCAAGCGATCAGGGTATAGCAATCAGCCCCAGCATTTT	CASKRSGYSNQPQHF
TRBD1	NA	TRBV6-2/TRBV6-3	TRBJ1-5	TGTGCCAGCAGACGGACAGGCAGAAGCAATCAGCCCCAGCATTTT	CASRRTGRSNQPQHF